This entry lists 16 T cell receptor beta chains sequenced from one sample in a study of molecular identifiers for immune sequencing clone quantification. TCRdb called the PCR reads again in MiXCR, with one record for every CDR3 protein. The sample has 460,000 or so distinct CDR3 sequences, around 23% seen once. The sample taken for sequencing was naive CD8+ T cells from blood, with Jurkat cell RNA spiked in. Subset described: FACS-sorted CD8+CD4-CCR7+CD45RA+ naive T cells. The source of these receptors is a human donor in good health. Some libraries in this study had Jurkat cell RNA spiked in.

The chain uses TRBV19 and TRBJ2-7, with a tentative D call TRBD1 (6 bases). V was trimmed by 8 bases and J by 0 bases, leaving 11 bases between them. The CDR3 length is 13 residues. Germline CDR1 reads LNHDA; CDR2 reads SQIVND (reference sequence). CDR3 sequence reads: CASSQGISYEQYF. Written as DNA, the CDR3 is TGTGCCAGTTCGCAGGGGATCTCCTACGAGCAGTACTTC.

The chain is built from TRBV29-1 and TRBJ2-3; the D call may be TRBD1 or TRBD2 (5 bases each). CDR3 length: 16 residues. Germline V gene data show CDR1 as SQVTM and CDR2 as ANQGSEA. V lost 2 bases and J 7 bases, leaving 22 bases between the germline ends. The CDR3 loop is CSVEKWVGAAVYTQYF. CDR3 in DNA: TGCAGCGTTGAAAAGTGGGTCGGGGCGGCCGTGTATACGCAGTATTTT.

This clonotype was counted a few times. The chain recombines TRBV20-1 with TRBJ2-7; tentatively, D is TRBD2 (6 bases). This CDR3 is built from 14 residues. Germline CDR1 is DFQATT and CDR2 is SNEGSKA (reference sequence). V was shortened by 5 bases and J by 3 bases, with 17 bases between the two germline ends. The CDR3 sequence is CSAGTRDSFYEQYF. The CDR3 DNA follows: TGCAGTGCTGGAACCAGGGACTCCTTCTACGAGCAGTACTTC.

The table lists this clonotype with a few counts. The gene calls are TRBV14 and TRBJ1-3, with unresolved D. Per the germline V gene, CDR1 is SGHDN and CDR2 is FVKESK. CDR3 size: 15 residues. V was pared by 0 bases and J by 0 bases, with 6 bases between. The CDR3 nucleotides read TGTGCCAGCAGCCAAGAGGGGAGCTCTGGAAACACCATATATTTT. Translated, it gives CASSQEGSSGNTIYF.

Details on this clonotype: A single base separates this from a much larger clone, so it may be a read error. The chain employs TRBV28 and TRBJ1-5, with a tentative D call TRBD1 (5 bases). With 1 base removed from V and 5 bases from J, the gap between germline ends came to 9 bases. Germline assignment: CDR1 MDHEN and CDR2 SYDVKM. The CDR3 is 14 amino acids. The CDR3 sequence: CASSLSGVYQPQHF. CDR3 DNA: TGTGCCAGCAGTTTATCGGGGGTTTATCAGCCCCAGCATTTT.

This clonotype was found a few times. This chain connects TRBV4-1 to TRBJ2-3, with D perhaps matching TRBD2 (6 bases). In germline, CDR1 is MGHRA, CDR2 YSYEKL. The CDR3 is made up of 17 amino acids. V lost 5 bases and J 0 bases, leaving 18 bases between the germline ends. CDR3 region: CASSAASGGVSTDTQYF. The CDR3 region has the DNA TGCGCCAGCAGCGCAGCAAGTGGCGGGGTAAGCACAGATACGCAGTATTTT.

A word on this clonotype: A single base separates this from a much larger clone, so it may be a read error. The genes are TRBV6-2 or TRBV6-3 and TRBJ2-6, with unresolved D. Germline CDR1 and CDR2: MNHEY and SVGEGT. This CDR3 is built from 16 residues. CDR3 sequence reads: CTSSSLTLSGANVLTF. The CDR3 DNA sequence: TGTACCAGCAGTTCCCTGACTCTCTCTGGGGCCAACGTCCTGACTTTC.

This clonotype was recorded at least ten times. J is TRBJ2-3 and V is TRBV9, with D maybe TRBD2 (6 bases). Trimming removed 0 bases at V and 0 bases at J, with 8 bases between. The CDR3 spans 15 residues. Germline CDR1 and CDR2: SGDLS and YYNGEE. The CDR3 DNA reads as TGTGCCAGCAGCGTAGCGGGAGTAAGCACAGATACGCAGTATTTT. It translates to CASSVAGVSTDTQYF.

This clonotype was counted only a few times. J is TRBJ2-1 and V is TRBV4-3; 8 positions agree with TRBD1. The CDR3 covers 15 residues. CDR1 is LGHNA, CDR2 YSLEER, per germline. Trimming took 3 bases from V and 4 from J; bases not matched to a gene: 5. In DNA, the CDR3 is TGCGCCAGCAGCCAGGACAGGGTCGGGTACAATGAGCAGTTCTTC. Its translation is CASSQDRVGYNEQFF.

This clonotype was seen a handful of times. The chain couples TRBV4-3 to TRBJ2-7; possibly TRBD1 or TRBD2 for D (5 bases each). Germline CDR1 and CDR2: LGHNA and YSLEER. The CDR3 sequence is 14 residues long. The V end was cut by 4 bases, the J end by 6 bases, with 16 bases between. CDR3 amino acids: CASSPTGAGTEQYF. The DNA of the CDR3 is TGCGCCAGCAGCCCGACCGGGGCAGGGACCGAGCAGTACTTC.

A word on this clonotype: Being one base from a much bigger clone, this may be a read error. J is TRBJ2-6 and V is TRBV27, with D tentatively TRBD1 or TRBD2 (6 bases each). Per germline, CDR1 MNHEY and CDR2 SMNVEV (reference sequence). The CDR3 totals 18 residues. CDR3 sequence (DNA): TGTGCCAGCAGCCCAGCCCCGACAGGACCGTCGGGGGCCAACGTCCCGACTTTC. Protein sequence: CASSPAPTGPSGANVPTF.

This clonotype was seen at least ten times. V is TRBV7-3 and J is TRBJ2-3, with 7 bases matching TRBD2. Per the germline V gene, CDR1 is SGHTA and CDR2 is FQGTGA. There are 15 residues in the CDR3. The junction had 6 bases not matched to a gene; V was cut back by 5 bases and J by 1 base. The CDR3 DNA sequence: TGTGCCAGCAGCCCTCTAGCGGAGGGCACAGATACGCAGTATTTT. Its translation is CASSPLAEGTDTQYF.

This clonotype came up many times. The V call is TRBV5-8, the J call TRBJ2-3; D possibly uses TRBD1 or TRBD2 (6 bases each). The ends were cut back, 5 bases at V and 2 bases at J, with 21 bases in the middle. The germline gives CDR1 SGHTS, CDR2 YDEGEE. The CDR3 sequence is 17 residues long. CDR3 protein: CASSLEGFRGPTDTQYF. The CDR3 DNA sequence: TGTGCCAGCAGTTTAGAAGGGTTCCGGGGGCCCACAGATACGCAGTATTTT.

CDR3 in DNA: TGTGCCAGCGGGGGGCAGTTAGGCTCTAGCACAGATACGCAGTATTTT. Its protein product is CASGGQLGSSTDTQYF. The chain has TRBV7-9 and TRBJ2-3; D tentatively fits TRBD1 or TRBD2 (6 bases each). The CDR3 is made up of 16 amino acids. Germline V gives CDR1 SEHNR, CDR2 FQNEAQ (reference sequence). V gave up 8 bases and J gave up 0 bases, with 18 bases separating them.

This chain connects TRBV7-6 to TRBJ2-7; weak D call: TRBD1 (6 bases). The CDR3 is 14 residues long. Germline values: CDR1 SGHVS, CDR2 FNYEAQ. Trimming took off 4 bases at V and 5 bases at J, with 15 bases between the two ends. Here the CDR3 reads CASSSTGTMDEQYF. DNA for the CDR3: TGTGCCAGCAGCTCCACTGGGACAATGGACGAGCAGTACTTC.

This clonotype came up many times. The CDR3 spells CSARGPTSYEQYF. In DNA form, the CDR3 reads TGCAGTGCTAGAGGACCTACCTCCTACGAGCAGTACTTC. The chain is built from TRBV20-1 and TRBJ2-7; D unclear. The V and J ends lost 1 base and 0 bases respectively, with 7 bases between them. CDR1 and CDR2 (germline): DFQATT, SNEGSKA (reference sequence). This CDR3 comprises 13 residues.